A single T cell receptor beta chain is shown here with its context. The data were taken from a study of blood T cell repertoires in COVID-19. The protocol was immunoSEQ multiplex PCR, while the TCRdb copy is restricted to in-frame clones and leaves out a portion. Among about 160,000 clones listed, about four fifths were seen once. Trimming cost V 1 base and J 4 bases, with 7 bases left between them. The CDR3 is 13 residues long. Germline CDR1 LNHDA, CDR2 SQIVND (reference sequence). The TCR sequence derives from an elderly woman with acute or convalescent COVID-19. Material for sequencing was peripheral blood. The chain recombines TRBV19 with TRBJ1-1, with TRBD1 as a possible D gene (5 bases). CDR3 coding DNA: TGTGCCAGTAGTATAGCGGGGGTCACTGAAGCTTTCTTT. This encodes CASSIAGVTEAFF.